These T cell receptor beta chains were read from a single sample in a study of blood T cell repertoires in COVID-19. Sequenced by immunoSEQ multiplex PCR; TCRdb stores in-frame clones only, minus some. The repertoire consists of some 150,000 clones, with approximately 80% occurring once and the leading ten covering 13% to 15%. Sequenced input: PBMCs or T cells enriched from blood (not recorded which). These receptors were obtained from a man aged 45-65 years who had recovered from COVID-19. Both conserved end residues are part of each CDR3. The D gene is left open where the match is weak. Only some rows state a clone size, as once, few, many or a class for expanded clones.

d_call: TRBD2
j_call: TRBJ2-2
v_call: TRBV6-5
clone_size: NA
cdr3_nt: TGTGCCAGCAGTCGACTAGCGGGGGGGCCCAGGGAGCTGTTTTTT
cdr3_aa: CASSRLAGGPRELFF

d_call: NA
j_call: TRBJ1-2
v_call: TRBV5-1
clone_size: NA
cdr3_nt: TGCGCCAGCAGCTTGGGTGGCGGGGGATTTTTTGGCTACACCTTC
cdr3_aa: CASSLGGGGFFGYTF

d_call: NA
j_call: TRBJ2-1
v_call: TRBV18
clone_size: NA
cdr3_nt: TGTGCCAGCTCACCACCGGGGGGACCGGCAAATGAGCAGTTCTTC
cdr3_aa: CASSPPGGPANEQFF

d_call: TRBD1
j_call: TRBJ1-1
v_call: TRBV5-1
clone_size: NA
cdr3_nt: TGCGCCAGCAGCTGGGCAACAGGGGGGAGCACTGAAGCTTTCTTT
cdr3_aa: CASSWATGGSTEAFF

d_call: TRBD1
j_call: TRBJ1-2
v_call: TRBV6-6
clone_size: NA
cdr3_nt: TGTGCCAGCAGAGCCGGGACAGGGGTCGGCTACACCTTC
cdr3_aa: CASRAGTGVGYTF

d_call: TRBD1
j_call: TRBJ2-2
v_call: TRBV25-1
clone_size: NA
cdr3_nt: TGTGCCAGCAGTGACAGGGGGCGAACCGGGGAGCTGTTTTTT
cdr3_aa: CASSDRGRTGELFF

d_call: TRBD1
j_call: TRBJ2-3
v_call: TRBV7-7
clone_size: NA
cdr3_nt: TGTGCTAGCAGCTTAGGGGGCGGACCCACAGATACGCAGTATTTT
cdr3_aa: CASSLGGGPTDTQYF

d_call: TRBD2
j_call: TRBJ2-7
v_call: TRBV30
clone_size: NA
cdr3_nt: TGTGCCTGGAGTGTACCCTTTCGGGGGGGCGTGTACTTC
cdr3_aa: CAWSVPFRGGVYF

d_call: NA
j_call: TRBJ2-7
v_call: TRBV2
clone_size: NA
cdr3_nt: TGTGCCAGCAGGGCCCCTTTCGGAGGGGAGGACTACGAGCAGTACTTC
cdr3_aa: CASRAPFGGEDYEQYF

d_call: NA
j_call: TRBJ2-7
v_call: TRBV4-1
clone_size: many
cdr3_nt: TGCGCCAGCAGCCACCTTGTACTCTACGAGCAGTACTTC
cdr3_aa: CASSHLVLYEQYF

d_call: TRBD1
j_call: TRBJ2-3
v_call: TRBV15
clone_size: many
cdr3_nt: TGTGCCACCAGCATTCGGACAGGGGGCCTCACAGATACGCAGTATTTT
cdr3_aa: CATSIRTGGLTDTQYF

d_call: TRBD1
j_call: TRBJ1-5
v_call: TRBV2
clone_size: NA
cdr3_nt: TGTGCCAGCAGTTACAGGGGAGGTGGCAATCAGCCCCAGCATTTT
cdr3_aa: CASSYRGGGNQPQHF

d_call: NA
j_call: TRBJ1-5
v_call: TRBV5-5
clone_size: NA
cdr3_nt: TGTGCCAGCAGCTTGGCAGGGGGCAATCAGCCCCAGCATTTT
cdr3_aa: CASSLAGGNQPQHF

d_call: TRBD1
j_call: TRBJ2-5
v_call: TRBV30
clone_size: NA
cdr3_nt: TGTGCCTGGAATCAGCACCTCCGGGACAGGGGTCAAGAGACCCAGTACTTC
cdr3_aa: CAWNQHLRDRGQETQYF

d_call: NA
j_call: TRBJ1-4
v_call: TRBV7-9
clone_size: NA
cdr3_nt: TGTGCCAGCAGCTTCAGGCAGGGGCTGGGTGCTAATGAAAAACTGTTTTTT
cdr3_aa: CASSFRQGLGANEKLFF

d_call: NA
j_call: TRBJ2-3
v_call: TRBV5-1
clone_size: few
cdr3_nt: TGCGCCAGCAGTCATCCGGGTAGCACAGATACGCAGTATTTT
cdr3_aa: CASSHPGSTDTQYF

d_call: TRBD1
j_call: TRBJ2-7
v_call: TRBV9
clone_size: NA
cdr3_nt: TGTGCCAGCAGCCCCTCGGGACAGGGGGCCCTCAGCTCCTACGAGCAGTACTTC
cdr3_aa: CASSPSGQGALSSYEQYF

d_call: TRBD1
j_call: TRBJ1-2
v_call: TRBV10-2
clone_size: NA
cdr3_nt: TGCGCCAGCAGTGAGCCGACAGGGCTCTATGGCTACACCTTC
cdr3_aa: CASSEPTGLYGYTF

d_call: TRBD1
j_call: TRBJ2-1
v_call: TRBV18
clone_size: NA
cdr3_nt: TGTGCCAGCTCACCGGACAGGGGGCCCTACAATGAGCAGTTCTTC
cdr3_aa: CASSPDRGPYNEQFF

d_call: NA
j_call: TRBJ1-4
v_call: TRBV18
clone_size: NA
cdr3_nt: TGTGCCAGCTCACCACCGGGAGTAGGAACAACTAATGAAAAACTGTTTTTT
cdr3_aa: CASSPPGVGTTNEKLFF

d_call: NA
j_call: TRBJ1-1
v_call: TRBV3-1/TRBV3-2
clone_size: NA
cdr3_nt: TGTGCCAGCAGCCAAGGGGGGGGACCATTTGAAGCTTTCTTT
cdr3_aa: CASSQGGGPFEAFF

d_call: TRBD1
j_call: TRBJ2-1
v_call: TRBV4-1
clone_size: NA
cdr3_nt: TGCGCCAGCAGCCAAGAACGGACCTCGACAGGGGGAAATGAGCAGTTCTTC
cdr3_aa: CASSQERTSTGGNEQFF

d_call: TRBD1
j_call: TRBJ2-7
v_call: TRBV6-5
clone_size: NA
cdr3_nt: TGTGCCGGCGGTCGTCCCGGGACAGGCTACGAGCAGTACTTC
cdr3_aa: CAGGRPGTGYEQYF

d_call: NA
j_call: TRBJ1-2
v_call: TRBV29-1
clone_size: NA
cdr3_nt: TGCAGCGTTGACTCCTATGGCTACACCTTC
cdr3_aa: CSVDSYGYTF

d_call: NA
j_call: TRBJ1-4
v_call: TRBV18
clone_size: NA
cdr3_nt: TGTGCCAGCTCACTCCGTGTGAATGAAAAACTGTTTTTT
cdr3_aa: CASSLRVNEKLFF

d_call: NA
j_call: TRBJ1-5
v_call: TRBV28
clone_size: NA
cdr3_nt: TGTGCCAGCAGACTCCCAGGGAATCAGCCCCAGCATTTT
cdr3_aa: CASRLPGNQPQHF